This TCR beta chain was profiled in a study of cytomegalovirus exposure and HLA in healthy donors. Germline V lookup: CDR1 GTSNPN, CDR2 SVGIG (reference sequence). The CDR3 runs 11 residues. Broader study findings: Serostatus for CMV was the only available immune exposure information. Presence/absence analyses supposed approximately even sequencing depth among donors.

With regard to this clone: Its antigen is currently unknown. At one end, the junction sequence differs from germline, possibly due to a read error.

PCR amplification relied on 60 Vbeta primers (plus 13 Jbeta primers). Authors' analysis steps: Later, tens of millions of unique TCR beta chains were counted in an analysis, and roughly 10 million of them were shared. This table comes from immunoSEQ multiplex PCR, and its TCRdb copy is limited to in-frame clones, with some not included. The V and J calls and the clone size are those of that table, but D and trimming were determined from the DNA. The sample includes 170,000 or so clones, around 80% of them seen just once. This clonotype was sampled from a man in his forties or fifties in good health and CMV-seronegative. The V call is TRBV30, the J call TRBJ1-3, with D possibly matching TRBD1 (5 bases). Sequencing was done on a sample of PBMCs. The CDR3 protein is CAWGHLQGLDF. In nucleotides, the CDR3 is TGTGCCTGGGGACACCTCCAGGGTCTCGATTTT.